The entry below describes one TCR beta chain. Its antigen target is currently unknown. Nothing much larger sits one base from this clone, and base qualities are not available. The time point label on this specimen signifies: baseline, week 1 (first vaccination visit). Taken with the paper, the label for treatment or condition translates to: pre-vaccination baseline after standard-of-care therapy. The donors had newly diagnosed IDH1-mutant astrocytomas of WHO grade 3 or 4 that showed loss of nuclear ATRX. The samples were drawn from NOA16, a multicentre, single-arm, open-label phase I trial in Germany that tested a mutant IDH1 peptide vaccine in humans for the first time. For immunogenicity testing, the blood drawn at visit V03 was used as the baseline sample. Genomic DNA for TCRB sequencing was isolated from EDTA blood with the DNeasy Blood and Tissue Kit. These data come from a study of a mutant IDH1 vaccine in newly diagnosed glioma (dated by TCRdb to the early 2020s). For context, the study as a whole: Of the roughly 34 treated patients, approximately 62% were male and 37.5% were female, and a mean age of approximately 40 years was recorded. Prior to enrollment, patients had been given standard therapy consisting of radiotherapy alone, temozolomide alone, or radiochemotherapy with temozolomide, with the combination given to most patients. Peripheral blood was drawn at six visits: V03 (baseline), V05, V07, V10, V12 and V13. For exploratory analyses, fewer than 30 treated patients had longitudinal TCRB deep sequencing done wherever samples were available. The full study reports these points: Changes in the top peripheral T cell clonotypes picked up by TCRB sequencing did not appear to be linked to pseudoprogression. According to the authors, sample limitations meant that analyses of patient blood samples could not be reproduced. Selection of PBMC samples for TCRB deep sequencing was based on availability. Immune responses induced by the vaccine were seen in about 93% of patients across multiple MHC alleles.

Libraries were prepared through the immunoSEQ multiplex PCR assay. Following the manufacturer's protocol, the hsTCRB Kit was used to amplify rearranged TCR beta chain sequences. TCRB libraries were sequenced on an Illumina MiSeq. As for the authors' bioinformatics: Demultiplexing, trimming and gene mapping were performed with the kit vendor's proprietary platform. TCRdb took over this immuneACCESS table, retaining in-frame rearrangements with V and J assigned. Such tables are incomplete; in checked studies, under half of the missing clones stem from an unresolved V gene, and the remainder is unexplained. That table is the source of V, J and clone size, and D and trimming were worked out from the DNA. This sample lists approximately 52,000 clones; roughly 80% were detected once. In total, the top ten clones hold over 1.5% of the sample. The germline V gene gives CDR1 as SGHRS and CDR2 as YFSETQ. The CDR3, from cysteine to phenylalanine, totals 14 residues. The kept DNA is CDR3 alone, 42 bases in frame from the first base. V loses 4 bases of germline sequence and J loses 5 bases, and the interval between the two ends is 10 bases.

The source material was PBMCs, sampled from a glioma patient treated with radiotherapy, temozolomide or both. The rearranged chain carries TRBV5-1 and TRBJ1-6; possibly the D gene is TRBD1, per 5 matching bases. The receptor comes from a woman aged 40 to 49 with glioma. The CDR3 region reads CASSRDGNNSPLHF. The DNA reads TGCGCCAGCAGCAGGGACGGCAATAATTCACCCCTCCACTTT.